The T cell receptor (beta chain) described here comes from a study of blood T cell repertoires in COVID-19. Background on the study: Samples of COVID-19 (acute and convalescent) were obtained from the United States, Italy and Spain.

Germline-derived CDR1 and CDR2 are SGHDT and YYEEEE. The J segment lost 8 bases and the V segment lost 0 bases, leaving 6 bases of the junction unmatched. This CDR3 spans 16 amino acids. Here immunoSEQ multiplex PCR was the method, and the copy in TCRdb shows in-frame clones only, minus some. This table holds 30,000 to 40,000 clones, roughly 91% found once. The source of this sequence is a man aged 80 or over with acute or convalescent COVID-19. The chain has TRBV5-6 and TRBJ1-4; TRBD1 matches 11 bases. Sequenced material: peripheral blood. The CDR3 reads CASSLVLGTGGEKLFF. CDR3 coding DNA: TGTGCCAGCAGCTTGGTCCTCGGGACAGGGGGGGAAAAACTGTTTTTT.